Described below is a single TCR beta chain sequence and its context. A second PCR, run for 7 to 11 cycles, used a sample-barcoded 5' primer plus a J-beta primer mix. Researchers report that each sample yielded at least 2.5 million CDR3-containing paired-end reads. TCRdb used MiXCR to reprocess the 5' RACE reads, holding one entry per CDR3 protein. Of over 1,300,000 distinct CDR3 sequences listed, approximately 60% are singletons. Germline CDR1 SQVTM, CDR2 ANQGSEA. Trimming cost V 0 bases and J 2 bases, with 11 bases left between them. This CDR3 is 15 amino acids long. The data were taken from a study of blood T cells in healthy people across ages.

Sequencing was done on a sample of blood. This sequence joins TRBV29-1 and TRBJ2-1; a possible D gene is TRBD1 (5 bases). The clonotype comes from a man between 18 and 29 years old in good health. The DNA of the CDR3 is TGCAGCGTTGAAGACCCGACAGAAACCTACAATGAGCAGTTCTTC. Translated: CSVEDPTETYNEQFF.